This T cell receptor (beta chain) originates from a study of T cell responses to AZD1222 COVID-19 vaccine. The study, taken as a whole, reports: Spike-specific TCR breadth and depth both grew after two AZD1222 doses. The study sampled repertoires only after the peak T cell response. Recipients of AZD1222 seropositive at baseline numbered only 6 or 7. Females made up more of the donors, who were largely white British, and clonal diversity may have come out too low.

The CDR3 sequence is 14 residues long. Germline V CDR1 and CDR2: SGHAT, FQDESV (reference sequence). V was clipped by 5 bases and J by 7 bases, with 12 bases between them. About this clone: Antigen specificity is unknown.

TCRdb keeps only in-frame clones here, not all; method: immunoSEQ multiplex PCR. Here the sample spans about 100,000 clones, around 90% being singletons. The chain recombines TRBV11-1 with TRBJ1-6, with D tentatively TRBD1 (6 bases). This TCR was sampled from an adult in good health. The material was peripheral blood, obtained on day 0 of AZD1222 vaccination. CDR3 nucleotide sequence: TGTGCCAGCAGCAAAACAGGGAACAATTCACCCCTCCACTTT. It encodes CASSKTGNNSPLHF.